This T cell receptor (beta chain) was identified during a study of blood T cell repertoires in COVID-19. The overall study: Both acute and convalescent COVID-19 samples were obtained from the United States, Italy and Spain. PBMCs, B-cell-depleted T cells, or T cells provided the cDNA or gDNA that made up the material.

Authors' processing steps: By means of reference gene primer amplification, nucleated cell counts were estimated. Assay used: immunoSEQ multiplex PCR; TCRdb lists only in-frame clones, some missing. The V and J calls and the clone size are those of that table, but D and trimming were determined from the DNA. The data hold roughly 74,000 clones, with 84% observed a single time. The CDR3 has 16 amino acids. V lost 5 bases and J 2 bases, leaving 19 bases between the germline ends. From germline, CDR1 is SEHNR and CDR2 FQNEAQ (reference sequence). This clonotype was sampled from a man in his 70s with acute or convalescent COVID-19. What was sequenced was peripheral blood. This chain joins TRBV7-9 and TRBJ2-7; D is perhaps TRBD2 (6 bases). CDR3 sequence: CASSDPLADRPYEQYF. In nucleotides, the CDR3 is TGTGCCAGCAGCGACCCCTTAGCGGATCGACCCTACGAGCAGTACTTC. Using reference TRBV7-9 and TRBJ2-7 for the parts outside the CDR3, the full variable domain is DTGVSQNPRHKITKRGQNVTFRCDPISEHNRLYWYRQTLGQGPEFLTYFQNEAQLEKSRLLSDRFSAERPKGSFSTLEIQRTEQGDSAMYLCASSDPLADRPYEQYFGPGTRLTVT.